The count of the clone carrying this TCR beta chain is one. These data are taken from a study of blood T cell repertoires in COVID-19. About the research overall: Spain, Italy and the United States supplied samples that represented acute and convalescent COVID-19.

In the authors' methods: Nucleated cell number was recorded as an estimate derived from reference gene primer amplification. Repertoires were generated with immunoSEQ multiplex PCR, while TCRdb's copy carries only in-frame clones and drops some. V, J and clone size were drawn from that table, and D and trimming were deduced from the DNA. The sample has 250,000 to 400,000 clones, about 91% seen once; the top ten hold approximately 1.6%. CDR1 and CDR2 from the germline V gene are LGHDT and YNNKEL (reference sequence). This CDR3 is built from 16 residues. V dropped 4 bases and J dropped 3; count of bases not matched to a gene: 6. Seattle's cohort entered during active infection and was followed longitudinally.

Sequenced input: peripheral blood. The TCR originated in a woman aged 25 to 39 with COVID-19, enrolled during active disease. This sequence joins TRBV3-1 (or the pseudogene TRBV3-2) and TRBJ2-7; the match to TRBD2 covers 13 bases. This CDR3 is CASSPGTSGAHYEQYV. The CDR3 DNA follows: TGTGCCAGCAGCCCCGGGACTAGCGGGGCCCACTACGAGCAGTACGTC.